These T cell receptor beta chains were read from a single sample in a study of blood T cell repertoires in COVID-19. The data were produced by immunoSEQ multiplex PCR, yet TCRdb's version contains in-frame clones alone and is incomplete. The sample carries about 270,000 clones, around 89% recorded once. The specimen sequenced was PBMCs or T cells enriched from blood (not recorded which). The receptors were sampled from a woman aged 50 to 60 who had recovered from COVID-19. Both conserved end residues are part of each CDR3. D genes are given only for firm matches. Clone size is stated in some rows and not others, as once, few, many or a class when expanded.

CASSASGSTDTQYF	TRBV5-5	TRBJ2-3	NA	NA
CASSPGLQETQYF	TRBV12-3/TRBV12-4	TRBJ2-5	NA	NA
CASSLPGGAYSPLHF	TRBV7-2	TRBJ1-6	TRBD1	NA
CASSLDYRAEAFF	TRBV5-8	TRBJ1-1	NA	NA
CAIQKPGNTEAFF	TRBV6-5	TRBJ1-1	NA	NA
CASSLTQETEAFF	TRBV7-3	TRBJ1-1	NA	NA
CASSSSGRADWDEQFF	TRBV11-2	TRBJ2-1	TRBD2	NA
CSVPGKAGANVLTF	TRBV29-1	TRBJ2-6	NA	NA
CASSQGAALASSYNEQFF	TRBV4-1	TRBJ2-1	NA	once
CASSEESYEQYF	TRBV2	TRBJ2-7	NA	NA
CASSKQAANEQFF	TRBV19	TRBJ2-1	NA	NA
CASSSPGTSGSLSYNEQFF	TRBV28	TRBJ2-1	TRBD2	NA
CASSPFSGISPDTQYF	TRBV28	TRBJ2-3	TRBD2	NA
CASRQTGESQPQHF	TRBV2	TRBJ1-5	TRBD1	NA
CASSFLRGTSPSPYGYTF	TRBV27	TRBJ1-2	NA	NA
CASSLSSSNQPQHF	TRBV7-2	TRBJ1-5	NA	NA
CASSPDTGLTEAFF	TRBV7-3	TRBJ1-1	NA	NA
CASSPPGAGDTEAFF	TRBV18	TRBJ1-1	NA	once
CASSPIRGGPYNEQFF	TRBV28	TRBJ2-1	NA	NA
CASSGPFRGNTEAFF	TRBV27	TRBJ1-1	NA	NA
CASSLAGTEAFF	TRBV7-9	TRBJ1-1	NA	few
CSVEYNTRLYEQFF	TRBV29-1	TRBJ2-1	NA	NA
CASSLRDSGYTF	TRBV28	TRBJ1-2	NA	NA
CASQDRGQGYTF	TRBV9	TRBJ1-2	TRBD1	NA
CASSPGGPLHF	TRBV12-3/TRBV12-4	TRBJ1-6	NA	NA
CATSNRGSYEQYF	TRBV15	TRBJ2-7	NA	NA
CASSAGQQKETQYF	TRBV2	TRBJ2-5	TRBD1	NA
CASSAAGTKNTEAFF	TRBV9	TRBJ1-1	NA	few
CASSLMGDFGGAFF	TRBV28	TRBJ1-1	NA	NA
CASSYGGGNTEAFF	TRBV5-1	TRBJ1-1	NA	few
CASGRQGISGNTIYF	TRBV7-2	TRBJ1-3	TRBD1	NA
CAGSARVADTQYF	TRBV28	TRBJ2-3	NA	NA
CASSLQGAEGGYTF	TRBV18	TRBJ1-2	TRBD1	NA